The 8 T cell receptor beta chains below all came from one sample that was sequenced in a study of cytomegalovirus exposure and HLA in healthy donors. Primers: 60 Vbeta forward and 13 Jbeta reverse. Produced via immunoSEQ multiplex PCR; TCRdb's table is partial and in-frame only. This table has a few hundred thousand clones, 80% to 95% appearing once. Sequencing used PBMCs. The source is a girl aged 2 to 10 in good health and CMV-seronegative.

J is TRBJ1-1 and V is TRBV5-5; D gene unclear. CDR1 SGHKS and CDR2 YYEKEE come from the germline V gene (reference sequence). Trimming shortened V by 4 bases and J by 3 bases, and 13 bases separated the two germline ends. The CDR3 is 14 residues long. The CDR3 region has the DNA TGTGCCAGCAGCGGAGAGGGCAGCTACACTGAAGCTTTCTTT. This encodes CASSGEGSYTEAFF.

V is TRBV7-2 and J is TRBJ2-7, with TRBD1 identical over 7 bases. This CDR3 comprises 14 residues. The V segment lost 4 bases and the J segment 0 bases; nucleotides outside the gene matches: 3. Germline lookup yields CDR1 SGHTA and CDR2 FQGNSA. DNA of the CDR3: TGTGCCAGCAGCTATTGGGACAGCTCCTACGAGCAGTACTTC. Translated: CASSYWDSSYEQYF.

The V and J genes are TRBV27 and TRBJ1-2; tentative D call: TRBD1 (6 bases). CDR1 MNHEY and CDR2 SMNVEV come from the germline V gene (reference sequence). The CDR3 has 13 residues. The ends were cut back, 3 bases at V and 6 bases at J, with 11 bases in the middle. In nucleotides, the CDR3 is TGTGCCAGCAGTTTCTCCGGACAGAATGGCTACACCTTC. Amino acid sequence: CASSFSGQNGYTF.

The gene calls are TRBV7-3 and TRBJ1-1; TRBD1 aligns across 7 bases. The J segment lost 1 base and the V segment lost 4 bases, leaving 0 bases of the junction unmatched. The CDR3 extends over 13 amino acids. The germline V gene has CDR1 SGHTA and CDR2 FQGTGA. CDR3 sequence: CASSWDRNTEAFF. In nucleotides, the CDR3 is TGTGCCAGCAGCTGGGACAGGAACACTGAAGCTTTCTTT.

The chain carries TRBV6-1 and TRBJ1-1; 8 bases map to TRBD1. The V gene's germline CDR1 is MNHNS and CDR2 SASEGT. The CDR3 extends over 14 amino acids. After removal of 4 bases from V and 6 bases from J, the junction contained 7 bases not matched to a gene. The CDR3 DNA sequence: TGTGCCAGCAGTGTCGCCAGGGGGCCGGCTGAAGCTTTCTTT. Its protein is CASSVARGPAEAFF.

CDR3 sequence (DNA): TGCAGCGGGTCCAGGGGGGCGATGAACACTGAAGCTTTCTTT. It translates to CSGSRGAMNTEAFF. V gene TRBV29-1 combines with J gene TRBJ1-1; TRBD1 aligns across 7 bases. Germline V gene sequence: CDR1 SQVTM, CDR2 ANQGSEA. The CDR3 length is 14 residues. Unmatched junction bases numbered 8, after V lost 7 bases and J lost 0 bases. The full variable domain, completed using reference TRBV29-1 and TRBJ1-1, is SAVISQKPSRDICQRGTSLTIQCQVDSQVTMMFWYRQQPGQSLTLIATANQGSEATYESGFVIDKFPISRPNLTFSTLTVSNMSPEDSSIYLCSGSRGAMNTEAFFGQGTRLTVV.

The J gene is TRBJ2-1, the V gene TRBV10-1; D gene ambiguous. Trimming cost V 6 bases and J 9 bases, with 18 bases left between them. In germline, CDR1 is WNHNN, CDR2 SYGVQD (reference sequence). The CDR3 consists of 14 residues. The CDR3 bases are TGCGCCAGCAGCCAACGATTGGCAGGTGGTGAGCAGTTCTTC. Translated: CASSQRLAGGEQFF.

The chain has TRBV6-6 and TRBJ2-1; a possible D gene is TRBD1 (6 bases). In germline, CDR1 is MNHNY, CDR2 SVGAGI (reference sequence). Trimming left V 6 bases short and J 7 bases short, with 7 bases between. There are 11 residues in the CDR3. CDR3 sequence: CASRTGNEQFF. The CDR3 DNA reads TGTGCCAGCAGAACAGGGAATGAGCAGTTCTTC.